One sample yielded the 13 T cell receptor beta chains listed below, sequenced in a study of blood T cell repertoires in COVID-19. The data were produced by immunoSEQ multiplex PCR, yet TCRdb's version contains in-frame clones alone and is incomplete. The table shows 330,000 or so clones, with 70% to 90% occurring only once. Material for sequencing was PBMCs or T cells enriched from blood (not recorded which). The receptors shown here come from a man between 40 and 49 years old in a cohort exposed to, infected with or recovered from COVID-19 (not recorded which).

CDR3 region: CASSQTGFMNTEAFF. In DNA form, the CDR3 reads TGTGCCAGCAGTCAAACAGGCTTTATGAACACTGAAGCTTTCTTT. The V call is TRBV28, the J call TRBJ1-1; the D gene is possibly TRBD1 (5 bases). The V end lost 5 bases, the J end lost 0 bases, and 13 bases lay between the germline ends. The CDR3 covers 15 residues. The germline CDR1 and CDR2 sequences are MDHEN and SYDVKM.

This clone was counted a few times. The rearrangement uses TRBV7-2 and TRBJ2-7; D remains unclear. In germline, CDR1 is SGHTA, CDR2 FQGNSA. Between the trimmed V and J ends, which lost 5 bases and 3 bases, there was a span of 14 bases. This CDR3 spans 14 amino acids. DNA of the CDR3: TGTGCCAGCAGCCAAATCGAGGCAAGCTACGAGCAGTACTTC. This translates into CASSQIEASYEQYF.

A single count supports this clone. The CDR3 DNA follows: TGCGCCAGCAGCCAAGGAGGACAGGGGATACGGTACGAGCAGTACTTC. Residues: CASSQGGQGIRYEQYF. The chain joins TRBV4-1 to TRBJ2-7; 9 positions agree with TRBD1. The V gene's germline CDR1 is MGHRA and CDR2 YSYEKL. The V and J ends lost 1 base and 4 bases, in that order; junction bases with no gene match: 8. The CDR3 extends over 16 amino acids.

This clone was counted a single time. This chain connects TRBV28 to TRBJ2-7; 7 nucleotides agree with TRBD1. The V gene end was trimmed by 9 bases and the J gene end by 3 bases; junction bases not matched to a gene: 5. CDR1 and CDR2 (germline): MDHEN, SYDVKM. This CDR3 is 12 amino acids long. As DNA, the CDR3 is TGTGCCAGTCAGGGGACAGTCTACGAGCAGTACTTC. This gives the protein CASQGTVYEQYF.

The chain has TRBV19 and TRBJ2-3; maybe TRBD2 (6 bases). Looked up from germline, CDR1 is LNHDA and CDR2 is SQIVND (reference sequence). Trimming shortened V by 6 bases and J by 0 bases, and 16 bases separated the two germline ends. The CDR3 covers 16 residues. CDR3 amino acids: CASRNRGGVSTDTQYF. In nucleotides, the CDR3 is TGTGCCAGTAGAAATCGAGGCGGGGTTAGCACAGATACGCAGTATTTT.

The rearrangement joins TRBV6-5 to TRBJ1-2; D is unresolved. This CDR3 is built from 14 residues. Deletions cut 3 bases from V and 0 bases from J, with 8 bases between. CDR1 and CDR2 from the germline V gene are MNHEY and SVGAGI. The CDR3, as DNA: TGTGCCAGCAGTTATGCGGGCACTAACTATGGCTACACCTTC. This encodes CASSYAGTNYGYTF.

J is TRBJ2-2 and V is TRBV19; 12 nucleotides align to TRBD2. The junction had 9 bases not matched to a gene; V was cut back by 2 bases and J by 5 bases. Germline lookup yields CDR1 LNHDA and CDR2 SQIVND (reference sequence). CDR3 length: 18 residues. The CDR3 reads CASSIKYPSGRATGELFF. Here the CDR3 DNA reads TGTGCCAGTAGTATAAAATACCCTAGCGGGAGGGCGACCGGGGAGCTGTTTTTT.

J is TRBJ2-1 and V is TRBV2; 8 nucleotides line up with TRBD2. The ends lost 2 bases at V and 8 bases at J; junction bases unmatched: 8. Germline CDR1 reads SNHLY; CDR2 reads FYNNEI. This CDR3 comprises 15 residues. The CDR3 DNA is TGTGCCAGCAGTGAAACGGGAGGGCCTAGGGATGAGCAGTTCTTC. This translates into CASSETGGPRDEQFF.

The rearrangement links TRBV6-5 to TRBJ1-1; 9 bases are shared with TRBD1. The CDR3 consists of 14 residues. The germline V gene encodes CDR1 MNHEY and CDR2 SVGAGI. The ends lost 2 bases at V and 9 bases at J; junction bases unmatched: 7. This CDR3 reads CASSYGDRGGKAFF. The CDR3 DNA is TGTGCCAGCAGTTACGGTGACAGGGGGGGGAAAGCTTTCTTT.

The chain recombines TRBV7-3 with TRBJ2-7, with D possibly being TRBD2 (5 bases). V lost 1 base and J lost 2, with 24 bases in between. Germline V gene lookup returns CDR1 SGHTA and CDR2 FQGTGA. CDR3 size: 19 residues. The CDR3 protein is CASSLRFMIYGVEAYEQYF. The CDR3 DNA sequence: TGTGCCAGCAGCTTAAGGTTTATGATATACGGGGTGGAGGCCTACGAGCAGTACTTC.

As DNA, the CDR3 is TGTGCCAGCAGCCCCGGACAGGCCTATGGCTACACCTTC. Amino acid sequence: CASSPGQAYGYTF. The chain is built from TRBV6-5 and TRBJ1-2; 7 positions agree with TRBD1. Trimming cost V 6 bases and J 4 bases; bases outside gene matches: 5. This CDR3 has 13 amino acids. In germline, CDR1 is MNHEY, CDR2 SVGAGI.

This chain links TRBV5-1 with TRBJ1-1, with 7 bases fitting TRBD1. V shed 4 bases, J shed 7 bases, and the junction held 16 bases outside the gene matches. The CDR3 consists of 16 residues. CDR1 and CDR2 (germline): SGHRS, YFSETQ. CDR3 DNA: TGCGCCAGCAGCCCAACCCCAACCTTAACAGGGGATGAAGCTTTCTTT. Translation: CASSPTPTLTGDEAFF.

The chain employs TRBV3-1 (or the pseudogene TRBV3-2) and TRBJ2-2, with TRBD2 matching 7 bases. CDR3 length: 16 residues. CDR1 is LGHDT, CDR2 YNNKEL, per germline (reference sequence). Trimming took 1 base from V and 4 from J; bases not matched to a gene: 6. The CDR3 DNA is TGTGCCAGCAGCCAAGGGGGCGCGGGAGTCACCGGGGAGCTGTTTTTT. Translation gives CASSQGGAGVTGELFF.